Sequencing of this T cell receptor beta chain was carried out in a study of tumor-infiltrating lymphocytes in primary liver carcinoma. The CDR3 spans 15 residues. Germline CDR1 is SGHVS and CDR2 is FQNEAQ. Total RNA and DNA came together from roughly 20-30 mg of bulk tissue without cell sorting. For each tumor, five separate regions were sampled. Whole-study findings and limits: Present in all five tumor regions were only about 7-25% of the top clones.

Constant-region priming of roughly 500 ng total RNA yielded TCR beta cDNA. Slightly modified ARM-PCR with three nested multiplex PCR rounds yielded TCR beta libraries. TRBV1-TRBV30 forward and Cbeta reverse primers drove the first two approximately 11-cycle rounds. TCRdb analysed the multiplex PCR reads with MiXCR anew, one entry per CDR3 protein. This sample has around 71,000 distinct CDR3 sequences, with about two thirds found just once. Points on this clonotype: Its antigen is unknown. Mismatch with germline at one junction end may stem from a read error.

The specimen sequenced was liver tumor tissue from sampling region 4. Subset in this sample: tumor region T4, right-lateral pole. The clonotype was recovered from a woman in her fifties or sixties with primary liver carcinoma and hepatitis B virus infection. The chain couples TRBV7-8 to TRBJ2-7; tentatively, D is TRBD1 or TRBD2 (5 bases each). The CDR3 DNA is TGTGCCAGCAGCTTAGGAGGGGCTCGCTCCCACGAGCAGTACTTC. Its translation is CASSLGGARSHEQYF.